Listed below are T cell receptor beta chains from one sample, sequenced in a study of blood T cell repertoires in COVID-19. Repertoires were generated with immunoSEQ multiplex PCR, while TCRdb's copy carries only in-frame clones and drops some. Of 170,000 or so clones in the sample, roughly nine tenths are singletons; the top ten hold 1.5% to 2%. The sequenced sample was peripheral blood. The receptors come from a man aged 18 to 29 who had recovered from COVID-19. CDR3s leave out the opening cysteine and the closing phenylalanine or tryptophan. A D gene is named only where the DNA matches it firmly.

D gene	V gene	CDR3 length	J gene	CDR3 protein
-	TRBV7-8	13	TRBJ2-2	ASSFSQANTGELF
TRBD2	TRBV19	12	TRBJ2-1	ASSHRLARDEQF
-	TRBV20-1	9	TRBJ2-5	SARVQETQY
-	TRBV11-1	14	TRBJ2-1	ASSLRPDLGDNEQF
TRBD2	TRBV5-1	12	TRBJ2-5	ASSLREGLETQY
-	TRBV4-1	12	TRBJ1-1	ASSQENGFTEAF
-	TRBV19	12	TRBJ2-7	ASSQRQAAYEQY
-	TRBV25-1	11	TRBJ1-5	ASSGGGDQPQH
TRBD2	TRBV15	13	TRBJ2-1	ATTTASGRAHEQF
-	TRBV10-1	11	TRBJ2-5	ARTQTRGETQY
-	TRBV19	11	TRBJ1-1	ASAGHLNTEAF